Detailed here is one T cell receptor (beta chain). This sample was included in a study of blood T cell repertoires in COVID-19. The overall study: From the United States, Italy and Spain came samples of acute and convalescent COVID-19. Sources were T cells, B-cell-depleted T cells, or PBMCs; the material itself was cDNA or gDNA.

Only in-frame clones appear in the TCRdb table, and some are missing; sequencing was by immunoSEQ multiplex PCR. The data contain around 120,000 clones, more than 75% of them singletons. A Seattle source enrolled patients during active infection and followed them longitudinally. Input material: peripheral blood. The source of this sequence is a man aged 55-75 years with COVID-19, enrolled during active disease.

The CDR3 bases are TGCGCCAGCAGCTTGGCCGGAGGAGGGACTCGTTACGAGCAGTACTTC. This codes for CASSLAGGGTRYEQYF. The V gene is TRBV5-1, the J gene TRBJ2-7; possibly TRBD2 for D (6 bases). V lost 0 bases and J 4 bases, leaving 17 bases between the germline ends. There are 16 residues in the CDR3. In germline, CDR1 is SGHRS, CDR2 YFSETQ.